Below, one T cell receptor (beta chain) is given with its context. The source of the sample is a study of blood T cell repertoires in COVID-19. Clones were sequenced by immunoSEQ multiplex PCR, and TCRdb holds only the in-frame ones, with some missing. The sample shows about 200,000 clones, 85% of them seen only once. The trim removed 3 bases at V and 5 bases at J, leaving 12 bases unmatched. CDR3 length: 16 amino acids. The germline gives CDR1 MDHEN, CDR2 SYDVKM. The sequence was collected from a man between 40 and 49 years old who had recovered from COVID-19. J is TRBJ1-1 and V is TRBV28, with TRBD1 identical over 7 bases. Material for sequencing was PBMCs or T cells enriched from blood (not recorded which). The CDR3 reads CASSFSGGTPGTEAFF. The CDR3 DNA follows: TGTGCCAGCAGTTTTTCAGGGGGGACCCCAGGAACTGAAGCTTTCTTT. Variable domain in full (rest from reference TRBV28 and TRBJ1-1): DVKVTQSSRYLVKRTGEKVFLECVQDMDHENMFWYRQDPGLGLRLIYFSYDVKMKEKGDIPEGYSVSREKKERFSLILESASTNQTSMYLCASSFSGGTPGTEAFFGQGTRLTVV.